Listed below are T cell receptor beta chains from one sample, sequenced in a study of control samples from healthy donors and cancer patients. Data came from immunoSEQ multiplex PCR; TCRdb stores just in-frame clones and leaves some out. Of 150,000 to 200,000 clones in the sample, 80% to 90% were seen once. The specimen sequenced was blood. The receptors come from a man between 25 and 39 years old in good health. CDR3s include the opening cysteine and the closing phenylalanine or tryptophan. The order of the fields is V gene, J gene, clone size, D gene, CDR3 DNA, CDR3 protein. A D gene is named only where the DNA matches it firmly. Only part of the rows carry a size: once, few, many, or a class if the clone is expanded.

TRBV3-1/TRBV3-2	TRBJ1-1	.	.	TGTGCCAGCAGCCATTCCCCGGCGGGTCAAAGCACTGAAGCTTTCTTT	CASSHSPAGQSTEAFF
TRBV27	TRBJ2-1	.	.	TGTGCCAGCAGACAGACAGGCGGCAATGAGCAGTTCTTC	CASRQTGGNEQFF
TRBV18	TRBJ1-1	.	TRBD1	TGTGCCAGCTCACCCAACACAGGGGTTAGGACTGAAGCTTTCTTT	CASSPNTGVRTEAFF
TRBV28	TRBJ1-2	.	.	TGTGCCAGCAGTTTTCGAGGGGTTTCTAACTATGGCTACACCTTC	CASSFRGVSNYGYTF
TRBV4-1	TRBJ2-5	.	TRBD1	TGCGCCAGCAGCCAATCGCGACAGGGACAAGAGACCCAGTACTTC	CASSQSRQGQETQYF
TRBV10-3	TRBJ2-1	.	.	TGTGCCATCACCGGGGACCATCAGTCGGATGAGCAGTTCTTC	CAITGDHQSDEQFF
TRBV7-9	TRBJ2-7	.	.	TGTGCCAGCAGCTCCAACCACCAAAAGTTCTACGAGCAGTACTTC	CASSSNHQKFYEQYF
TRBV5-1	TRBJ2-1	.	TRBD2	TGCGCCAGCAGCACGGGACTAGTTTACAATGAGCAGTTCTTC	CASSTGLVYNEQFF
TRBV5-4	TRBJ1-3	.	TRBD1	TGTGCCAGCAGCTTGTACCCGGGACAGGGAAACACCATATATTTT	CASSLYPGQGNTIYF
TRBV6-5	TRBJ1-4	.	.	TGTGCCAGCACCCGGGAAAATAATGAAAAACTGTTTTTT	CASTRENNEKLFF
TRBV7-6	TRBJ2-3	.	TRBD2	TGTGCCAGCAGCTTAGCGGGTAGCGGGAGGACCACAGATACGCAGTATTTT	CASSLAGSGRTTDTQYF
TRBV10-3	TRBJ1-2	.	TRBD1	TGTGCCATCAGTGAGTCGGGACAGGATTATGGCTACACCTTC	CAISESGQDYGYTF
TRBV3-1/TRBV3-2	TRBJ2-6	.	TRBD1	TGTGCCAGCAGCCATTCCTCCTTTCGGGGACAGGGAATATCCTCTGGGGCCAACGTCCTGACTTTC	CASSHSSFRGQGISSGANVLTF
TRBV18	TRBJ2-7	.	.	TGTGCCAGCTCACCCGACAGTTTAGCCTCCTACGAGCAGTACTTC	CASSPDSLASYEQYF
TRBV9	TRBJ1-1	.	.	TGTGCCAGCAGCGTAGGGTTAGGCTCAGGGGCTGAAGCTTTCTTT	CASSVGLGSGAEAFF
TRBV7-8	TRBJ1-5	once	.	TGTGCCAGCAGCTTCGTCGGGAACAATCAGCCCCAGCATTTT	CASSFVGNNQPQHF
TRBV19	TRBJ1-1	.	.	TGTGCCAGTAGTCCGTTTGGAGGCACTGAAGCTTTCTTT	CASSPFGGTEAFF
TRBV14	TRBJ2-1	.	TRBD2	TGTGCCAGCAGCCAGGGGACTAGGTTCTACAATGAGCAGTTCTTC	CASSQGTRFYNEQFF
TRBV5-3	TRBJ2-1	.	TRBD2	TGTGCCAGAAGCATTACAAGCGGGAGTTTGAGCGAGCAGTTCTTC	CARSITSGSLSEQFF
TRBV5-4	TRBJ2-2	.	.	TGTGCCAGCAGCTTGCCGGGCAGACTGAACACCGGGGAGCTGTTTTTT	CASSLPGRLNTGELFF
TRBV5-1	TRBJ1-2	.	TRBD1	TGCGCCAGCAGCGTAAAACAGGGGGACTATGGCTACACCTTC	CASSVKQGDYGYTF
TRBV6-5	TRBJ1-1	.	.	TGTGCCAGCAGTCCGCGACAGATCTTAGCTTTCTTT	CASSPRQILAFF
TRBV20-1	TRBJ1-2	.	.	TGCAGTGGTTTGATTAACTATGGCTACACCTTC	CSGLINYGYTF
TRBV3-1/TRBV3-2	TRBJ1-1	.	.	TGTGCCAGCAGCCAATGGCAGGGGACGAACACTGAAGCTTTCTTT	CASSQWQGTNTEAFF
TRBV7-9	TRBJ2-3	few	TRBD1	TGTGCCAGCAGCCCTGCAGGGGGCCTTTTCACAGATACGCAGTATTTT	CASSPAGGLFTDTQYF
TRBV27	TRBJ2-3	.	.	TGTGCCAGCAGTTTCCAGGGGAGGAGCACAAATACGCAGTATTTT	CASSFQGRSTNTQYF
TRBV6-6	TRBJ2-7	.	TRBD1	TGTGCCAGCAGCGACCGGGACAGGGGGGGGGAGCAGTACTTC	CASSDRDRGGEQYF
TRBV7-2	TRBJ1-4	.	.	TGTGCCAGCAGCTTAGGGCCCACACGGGGTGAAAAACTGTTTTTT	CASSLGPTRGEKLFF
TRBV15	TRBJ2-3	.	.	TGTGCCACCAGACCGGGACTTCCCCTGCCCCCGCAGTATTTT	CATRPGLPLPPQYF
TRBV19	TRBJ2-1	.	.	TGTGCCAGTAGTAACCGTAATGAGCAGTTCTTC	CASSNRNEQFF
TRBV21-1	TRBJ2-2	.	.	TGTGCCACCCTGATTCGGGGGGGCGGGGAACACCGGGGAGCTGTTTTT	CATLIRGGGEHRGAVF
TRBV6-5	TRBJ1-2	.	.	TGTGCCAGCGGGAACAGGAGAACAAATAACTATGGCTACACCTTC	CASGNRRTNNYGYTF
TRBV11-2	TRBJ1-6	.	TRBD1	TGTGCCAGCAGCCAGTTACAGGGGGCAGGTTCACCCCTCCACTTT	CASSQLQGAGSPLHF
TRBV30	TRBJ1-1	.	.	TGTGCCTGGACCCCTTCTAGGGGCGGTGAAGCTTTCTTT	CAWTPSRGGEAFF
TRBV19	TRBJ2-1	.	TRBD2	TGTGCCAGTACCGTAGTCGGGCTAGCGGGGGACAATGAGCAGTTCTTC	CASTVVGLAGDNEQFF
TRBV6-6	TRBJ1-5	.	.	TGTGCCAGCAGTTACGGGGGCCACTATGATCAGCCCCAGCATTTT	CASSYGGHYDQPQHF
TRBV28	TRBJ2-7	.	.	TGTGCCAGCAGTTTAAGCACCGGGGTCGCCTACGAGCAGTACTTC	CASSLSTGVAYEQYF
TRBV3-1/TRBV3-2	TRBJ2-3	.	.	TGTGCCAGCAGCCAAGACCTCACAGATACGCAGTATTTT	CASSQDLTDTQYF
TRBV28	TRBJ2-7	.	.	TGTGCCAGCAGTCTAACTAGGGAGCAGTACTTC	CASSLTREQYF
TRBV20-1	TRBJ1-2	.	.	TGCAGTGCTGCGGTGGGCTATGGCTACACCTTC	CSAAVGYGYTF
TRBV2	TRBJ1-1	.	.	TGTGCCAGCAGCCTACTTTGGAACACTGAAGCTTTCTTT	CASSLLWNTEAFF
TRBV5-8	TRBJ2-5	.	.	TGTGCCAGCAGTTTCGGCCCCCAGGAGGGAGAGACCCAGTACTTC	CASSFGPQEGETQYF
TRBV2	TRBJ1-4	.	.	TGTGCCACTGGGGGGGAACGGAATGAAAAACTGTTTTTT	CATGGERNEKLFF
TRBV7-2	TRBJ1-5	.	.	TGTGCCAGCAGCCTTACCATTGATCAGCCCCAGCATTTT	CASSLTIDQPQHF
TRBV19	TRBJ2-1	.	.	TGTGCCAGTAGTCCGACACCACGGGGGCTTAACAATGAGCAGTTCTTC	CASSPTPRGLNNEQFF
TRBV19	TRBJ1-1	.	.	TGTGCCAGTAGTATCCCCAACCGGGAAGCTTTCTTT	CASSIPNREAFF
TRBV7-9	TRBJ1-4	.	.	TGTGCCAGCAGCTTAGCGAAGACACTCTCTGAAAAACTGTTTTTT	CASSLAKTLSEKLFF
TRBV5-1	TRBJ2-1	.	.	TGCGCCAGCAGCTTGGTCCCCGTGCCCGGAAATGAGCAGTTCTTC	CASSLVPVPGNEQFF
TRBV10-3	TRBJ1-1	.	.	TGTGCCACCAAGCCACAGGGAGACGCGAACACTGAAGCTTTCTTT	CATKPQGDANTEAFF
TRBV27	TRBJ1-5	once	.	TGTGCCAGCATAGTTAAGCCCCAGCATTTT	CASIVKPQHF
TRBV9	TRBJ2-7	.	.	TGTGCCAGCAGCGTCGGGGGACAGTTCTCCTACGAGCAGTACTTC	CASSVGGQFSYEQYF
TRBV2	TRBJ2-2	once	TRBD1	TGTGCCAGCAGCGCAGGACAGGGTTTGGGCCACGGGGAGCTGTTTTTT	CASSAGQGLGHGELFF
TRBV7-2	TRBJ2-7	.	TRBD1	TGTGCCAGCAGCTTGGACAGGGGAACCTACGAGCAGTACTTC	CASSLDRGTYEQYF
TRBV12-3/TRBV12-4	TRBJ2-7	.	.	TGTGCCAGCAGTTTGACCTACGAGCAGTACTTC	CASSLTYEQYF